This T cell receptor beta chain was sequenced during a study of cytomegalovirus exposure and HLA in healthy donors. The CDR3 covers 15 residues. Germline V CDR1 and CDR2: WSHSY, SAAADI. V gave up 2 bases and J gave up 0 bases; unmatched junction bases: 4. PCR used 60 Vbeta primers and 13 Jbeta primers. Method: immunoSEQ multiplex PCR; TCRdb's copy keeps in-frame clones and lacks some. Among roughly 180,000 clones listed, 75% to 90% were seen once. The chain joins TRBV10-2 to TRBJ2-7, with 7 bases lining up with TRBD1. The TCR originated in a man younger than 40 in good health and CMV-seropositive. The sequenced sample consisted of PBMCs. The CDR3 coding sequence is TGCGCCAGCAGTGAGCTAGGACAGGCCTCCTACGAGCAGTACTTC. Translation gives CASSELGQASYEQYF.